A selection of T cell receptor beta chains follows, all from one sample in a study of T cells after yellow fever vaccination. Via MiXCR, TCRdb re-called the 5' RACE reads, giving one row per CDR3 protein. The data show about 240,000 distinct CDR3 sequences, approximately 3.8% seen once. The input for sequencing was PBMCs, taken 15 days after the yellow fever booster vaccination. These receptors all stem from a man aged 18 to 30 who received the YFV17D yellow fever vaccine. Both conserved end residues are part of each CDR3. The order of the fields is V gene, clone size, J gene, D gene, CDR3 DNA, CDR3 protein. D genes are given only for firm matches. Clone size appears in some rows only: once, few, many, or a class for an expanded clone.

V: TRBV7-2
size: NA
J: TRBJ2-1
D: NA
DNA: TGTGCCAGCAGCTTACGGGCGGGGGCGGATGAGCAGTTCTTC
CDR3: CASSLRAGADEQFF

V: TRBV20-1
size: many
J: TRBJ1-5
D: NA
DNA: TGCAGTGCTAGCACCGTGAATCAGCCCCAGCATTTT
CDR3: CSASTVNQPQHF

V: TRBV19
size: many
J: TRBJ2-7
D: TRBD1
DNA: TGTGCCAGTAGTCTCCCGGGACAGAGGTACGAGCAGTACTTC
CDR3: CASSLPGQRYEQYF

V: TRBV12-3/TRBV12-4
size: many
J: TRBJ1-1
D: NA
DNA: TGTGCCAGCAGGACCGGGCCAAACACTGAAGCTTTCTTT
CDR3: CASRTGPNTEAFF

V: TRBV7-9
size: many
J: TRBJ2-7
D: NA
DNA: TGTGCCAGCAGCTTGGGGGATTCATACGAGCAGTACTTC
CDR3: CASSLGDSYEQYF

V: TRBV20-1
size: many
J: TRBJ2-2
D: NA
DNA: TGCAGTGCTAGACCGGGGGCCGTTGCCGGGGAGCTGTTTTTT
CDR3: CSARPGAVAGELFF

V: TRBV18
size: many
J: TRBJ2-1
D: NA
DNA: TGTGCCAGCTCACCCCGGGCGGGTTACAATGAGCAGTTCTTC
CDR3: CASSPRAGYNEQFF

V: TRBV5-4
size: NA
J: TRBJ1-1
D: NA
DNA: TGTGCCAGCACCCCGGGGGGGGGCACTGAAGCTTTCTTT
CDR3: CASTPGGGTEAFF

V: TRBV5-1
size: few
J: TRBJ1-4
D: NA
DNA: TGCGCCAGCAGCTTGGCCGGGGAACGAACTAATGAAAAACTGTTTTTT
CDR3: CASSLAGERTNEKLFF

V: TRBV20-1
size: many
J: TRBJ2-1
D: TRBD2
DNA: TGCAGTGCCCCTACTGGGGGGGGACTATACAATGAGCAGTTCTTC
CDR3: CSAPTGGGLYNEQFF

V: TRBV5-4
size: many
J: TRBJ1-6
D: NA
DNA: TGTGCCAGCAGCGCTGGGCAGGGGACCACATTGACACCCCTCCACTTT
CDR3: CASSAGQGTTLTPLHF

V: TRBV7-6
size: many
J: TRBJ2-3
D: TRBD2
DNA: TGTGCCAGCAGCCCTAACTTGGGGTTAGCGGGGCTTACGCAGTATTTT
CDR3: CASSPNLGLAGLTQYF

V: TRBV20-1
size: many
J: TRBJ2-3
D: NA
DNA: TGCAGTGCTAGATGGGGGGTGCTAGCCCCAGATACGCAGTATTTT
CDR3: CSARWGVLAPDTQYF

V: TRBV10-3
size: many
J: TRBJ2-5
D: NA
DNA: TGTGCCTCTGGCGCCGCCGGGGAAGAGACCCAGTACTTC
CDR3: CASGAAGEETQYF

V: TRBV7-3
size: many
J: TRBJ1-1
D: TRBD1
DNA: TGTGCCAGCAGCTTGTCTCGGACAGGGGACACTGAAGCTTTCTTT
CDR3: CASSLSRTGDTEAFF

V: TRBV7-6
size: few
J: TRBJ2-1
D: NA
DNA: TGTGCCAGCAGCTTCTCTACAGGGAACAATGAGCAGTTCTTC
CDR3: CASSFSTGNNEQFF

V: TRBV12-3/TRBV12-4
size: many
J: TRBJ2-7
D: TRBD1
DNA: TGTGCCAGCAGTTTTCGACAGGGGGCTTACGAGCAGTACTTC
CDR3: CASSFRQGAYEQYF

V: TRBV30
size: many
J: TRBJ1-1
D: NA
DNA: TGTGCCTGGAGTAGGGGATCGAACACTGAAGCTTTCTTT
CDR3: CAWSRGSNTEAFF

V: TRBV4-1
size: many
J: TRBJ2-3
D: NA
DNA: TGCGCCAGCAGCCCGCGGTGGGCTAGCACAGATACGCAGTATTTT
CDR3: CASSPRWASTDTQYF

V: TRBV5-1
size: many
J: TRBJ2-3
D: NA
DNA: TGCGCCAGCAGTTCCGACGGGAGCACAGATACGCAGTATTTT
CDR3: CASSSDGSTDTQYF

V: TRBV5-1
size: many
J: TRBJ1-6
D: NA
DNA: TGCGCCAGCAGCTTGGACAAGTCAAATTCACCCCTCCACTTT
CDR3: CASSLDKSNSPLHF

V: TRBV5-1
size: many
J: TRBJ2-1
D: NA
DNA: TGCGCCAGCAAACCCAGGGTTTTCTCGAATGAGCAGTTCTTC
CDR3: CASKPRVFSNEQFF

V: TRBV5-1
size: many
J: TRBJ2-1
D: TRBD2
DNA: TGCGCCAGCAGCTTGGTCTATACTAGCGGGGTATTCAATGAGCAGTTCTTC
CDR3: CASSLVYTSGVFNEQFF

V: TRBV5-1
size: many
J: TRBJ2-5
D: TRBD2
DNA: TGCGCCAGCAGCTTTACTAGCGGATCCCAAGAGACCCAGTACTTC
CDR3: CASSFTSGSQETQYF

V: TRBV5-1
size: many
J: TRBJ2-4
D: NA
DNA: TGCGCCAGCAGCTTAAGGGGGGGACCAGGGGAAAACATTCAGTACTTC
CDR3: CASSLRGGPGENIQYF

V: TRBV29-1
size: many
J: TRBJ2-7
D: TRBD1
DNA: TGCAGCGCCCTTGGACAGGGGGGCGTCTACGAGCAGTACTTC
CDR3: CSALGQGGVYEQYF

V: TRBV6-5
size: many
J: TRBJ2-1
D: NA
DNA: TGTGCCAGCAGTTACTTCCCCCCCGGGGCCCCCAATGAGCAGTTCTTC
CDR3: CASSYFPPGAPNEQFF

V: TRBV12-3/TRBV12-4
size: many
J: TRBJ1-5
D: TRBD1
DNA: TGTGCCAGCAGAGGTGGACAGGGCCTCAATCAGCCCCAGCATTTT
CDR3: CASRGGQGLNQPQHF

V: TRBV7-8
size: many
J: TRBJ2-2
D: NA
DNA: TGTGCCAGCAGCTTAGGGGCCGGGGAGCTGTTTTTT
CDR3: CASSLGAGELFF